Below, one TCR beta chain is given with its context. The sample originates from a study of T cell responses to AZD1222 COVID-19 vaccine. The table came from immunoSEQ multiplex PCR; TCRdb's copy has only in-frame clones and leaves some out. The sample has more than 95,000 clones; roughly 86% are singletons. J was trimmed by 9 bases and V by 0 bases; bases with no gene match: 6. Germline V lookup: CDR1 SGHRS, CDR2 YFSETQ. This CDR3 spans 15 amino acids. The chain uses TRBV5-1 and TRBJ2-1, with 10 bases that match TRBD2. Sequenced here: peripheral blood, sampled on day 0 of AZD1222 vaccination. This sequence originates from an adult in good health. The CDR3 sequence: CASSLELAGAGEQFF. CDR3 sequence (DNA): TGCGCCAGCAGCTTGGAGCTAGCGGGAGCGGGTGAGCAGTTCTTC.